Reported below is one T cell receptor beta chain. Its specificity is not known. The sequenced patients had an expansion of CD8+CD57+ cells seen by flow cytometry. The diagnosis in all patients was severe acquired aplastic anemia. This entry is derived from a study of CD8+CD57+ T cells in acquired aplastic anemia. Study outcomes and limitations: Patients did not significantly differ from controls in CD8+ Simpson's diversity. It was found that some 30 CD8+ CDR3 sequences were shared between patients and controls.

Profiles of TCR beta VDJ and CDR3 were generated from a genomic DNA template. TCRdb independently ran MiXCR on the reads; one entry per CDR3 protein. The table records fewer than 250,000 distinct CDR3 sequences, over 40% of them present only once. The CDR3 loop spans 14 amino acids. Germline trimming cut 5 bases from V and 7 bases from J; bases unmatched to any gene: 5. From germline, CDR1 is SNHLY and CDR2 FYNNEI. The V gene is TRBV2, the J gene TRBJ1-6, with TRBD1 matching over 7 bases. The specimen sequenced was sorted CD4+, CD8+, or CD8+CD57+ T cells (not recorded which) from PBMCs. This clonotype originated in a human donor with aplastic anemia. The CDR3 is CASSSTGWNSPLHF. Written as DNA, the CDR3 is TGTGCCAGCAGTTCGACAGGGTGGAATTCACCCCTCCACTTT.